The 4 T cell receptor beta chains listed next were all sequenced from one sample in a study of T cells after yellow fever vaccination. TCRdb re-called the 5' RACE reads through MiXCR, storing one row per CDR3 protein. The table lists under 50,000 distinct CDR3 sequences, roughly 6.4% of them singletons, with about 10% in the top ten. The specimen was PBMCs, either bulk or a sorted T-cell subset (CD4+, CD8+, memory, or dextramer-sorted; not recorded which), collected 45 days after the yellow fever booster vaccination. The receptors come from a man aged 25 to 40 who received the YFV17D yellow fever vaccine.

V is TRBV25-1 and J is TRBJ1-2; D gene uncertain. The V gene's germline CDR1 is MGHDK and CDR2 SYGVNS. The V and J ends lost 2 bases and 4 bases respectively, with 8 bases between them. The CDR3 extends over 13 amino acids. CDR3 loop: CASSETGRYGYTF. CDR3 nucleotide sequence: TGTGCCAGCAGTGAAACCGGCCGCTATGGCTACACCTTC.

V usage is TRBV7-2 and J usage is TRBJ2-7; D perhaps matches TRBD1 (5 bases). The CDR3 loop spans 13 amino acids. The V end lost 5 bases, the J end lost 1 base, and 9 bases lay between the germline ends. Germline CDR1 is SGHTA and CDR2 is FQGNSA. CDR3 in DNA: TGTGCCAGCAGCCCGGACATATCCTACGAGCAGTACTTC. Protein: CASSPDISYEQYF.

Many counts were recorded for this clonotype. The rearrangement uses TRBV5-4 and TRBJ2-7; D may be TRBD1 (5 bases). The V end lost 4 bases, the J end lost 3 bases, and 14 bases lay between the germline ends. Germline lookup yields CDR1 SGHNT and CDR2 YYREEE (reference sequence). The CDR3 covers 14 residues. Here the CDR3 reads CASSLDIDHYEQYF. CDR3 sequence (DNA): TGTGCCAGCAGCCTGGACATCGACCACTACGAGCAGTACTTC.

The rearrangement uses TRBV19 and TRBJ2-1; D ambiguous. The CDR3 spans 13 residues. V lost 5 bases and J lost 3, with 8 bases in between. In germline, CDR1 is LNHDA, CDR2 SQIVND (reference sequence). This CDR3 is CASSVSNYNEQFF. DNA of the CDR3: TGTGCCAGTAGTGTCTCCAACTACAATGAGCAGTTCTTC. The complete variable domain, with remaining parts taken from reference TRBV19 and TRBJ2-1, reads DGGITQSPKYLFRKEGQNVTLSCEQNLNHDAMYWYRQDPGQGLRLIYYSQIVNDFQKGDIAEGYSVSREKKESFPLTVTSAQKNPTAFYLCASSVSNYNEQFFGPGTRLTVL.